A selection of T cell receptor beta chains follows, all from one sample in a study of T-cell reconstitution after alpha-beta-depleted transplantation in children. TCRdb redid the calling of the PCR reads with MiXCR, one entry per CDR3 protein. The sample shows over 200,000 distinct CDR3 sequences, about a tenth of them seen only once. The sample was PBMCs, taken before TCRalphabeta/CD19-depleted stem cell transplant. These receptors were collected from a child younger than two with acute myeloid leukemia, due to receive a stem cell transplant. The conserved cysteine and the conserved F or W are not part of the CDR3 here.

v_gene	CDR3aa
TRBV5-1	ASSLVIHEQF
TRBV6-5	ASSLATGTPLGETQY
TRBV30	DWSVGLAGRNEQF
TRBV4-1	ASSQDLAGGVDTQY
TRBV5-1	ASSPGGNTGELF
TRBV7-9	ASSHSVSGASQY
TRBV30	AWSTPGGFYGYT
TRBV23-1	ASSQSYRVAYNEQF
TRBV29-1	SVEAGASTDTQY
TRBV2	ASSRAPIVYNEQF
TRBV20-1	SASLGGGKYNEQF
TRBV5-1	ATDAGVRPHEQF
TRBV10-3	AISELRLGGGWDTEAF
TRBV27	ASSHGLAGSLYEQY
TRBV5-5	ASSFPEETQY
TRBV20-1	SVEGRTGELF
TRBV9	ASSASLDGKGGYT
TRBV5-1	ASSLQGLGADTQY
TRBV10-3	AISGTSGSQTGELF
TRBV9	ASSVAIHTDTQY
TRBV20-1	SAGVPGLANTDTQY
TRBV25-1	ASSRLAGPNEQF
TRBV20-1	SAPKEPGDYEQY
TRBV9	ASSVELRDTQY
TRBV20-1	SASLRGLAANNEQF
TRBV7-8	ASSQRTLAKNIQY
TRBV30	AWSNRFNTEAF
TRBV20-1	SAPRQGSKNIQY
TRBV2	ASKPLVNTGELF
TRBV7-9	ASSPIGTRDSGELF
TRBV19	AGSIVDGEPTDTQY
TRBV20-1	SAPTGGSGANVLT
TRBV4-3	ASSQDLAGGPTDTQY
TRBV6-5	ASSYRTGRTQY
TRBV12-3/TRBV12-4	ASGSGPPNFYTDTQY
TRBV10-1	ASSDLRKNEQF